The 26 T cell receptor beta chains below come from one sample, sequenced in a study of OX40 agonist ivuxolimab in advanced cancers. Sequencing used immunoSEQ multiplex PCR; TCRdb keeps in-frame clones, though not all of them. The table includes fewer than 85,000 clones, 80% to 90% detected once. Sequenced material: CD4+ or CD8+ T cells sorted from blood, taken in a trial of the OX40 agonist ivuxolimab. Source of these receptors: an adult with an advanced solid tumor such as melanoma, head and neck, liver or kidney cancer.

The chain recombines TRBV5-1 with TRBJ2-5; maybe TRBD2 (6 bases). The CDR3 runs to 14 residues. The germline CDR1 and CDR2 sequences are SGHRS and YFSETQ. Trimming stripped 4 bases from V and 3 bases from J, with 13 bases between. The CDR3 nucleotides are TGCGCCAGCAGCATGGGACTGACTAAAGAGACCCAGTACTTC. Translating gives CASSMGLTKETQYF.

The chain's CDR3 is CASVFTRGPNYGYTF. CDR3 bases: TGTGCCAGCGTCTTTACCAGGGGGCCTAACTATGGCTACACCTTC. The genes are TRBV6-1 and TRBJ1-2, with 8 positions matching TRBD1. V lost 8 bases and J lost 0; bases outside the gene matches: 8. Germline loops: CDR1 MNHNS, CDR2 SASEGT. The CDR3 runs to 15 residues.

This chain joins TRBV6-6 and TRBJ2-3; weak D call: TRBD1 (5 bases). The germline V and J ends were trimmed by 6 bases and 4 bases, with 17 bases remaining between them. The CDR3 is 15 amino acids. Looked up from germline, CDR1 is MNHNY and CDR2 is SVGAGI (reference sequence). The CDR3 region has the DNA TGTGCCAGCAGAGGATTGGCAGGGCACCCAGATACGCAGTATTTT. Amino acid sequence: CASRGLAGHPDTQYF.

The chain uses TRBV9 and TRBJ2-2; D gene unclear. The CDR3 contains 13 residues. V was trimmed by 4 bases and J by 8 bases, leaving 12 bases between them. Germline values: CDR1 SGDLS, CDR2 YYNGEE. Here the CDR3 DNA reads TGTGCCAGCAGCCCCCGCCGTTCGGGGGAGCTGTTTTTT. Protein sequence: CASSPRRSGELFF.

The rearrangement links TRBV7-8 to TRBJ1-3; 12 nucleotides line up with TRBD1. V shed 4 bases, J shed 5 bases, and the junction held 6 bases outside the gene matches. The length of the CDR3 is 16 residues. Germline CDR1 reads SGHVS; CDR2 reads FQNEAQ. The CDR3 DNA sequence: TGTGCCAGCAGCTCCACGGGACAGGGGGCTAGAAACACCATATATTTT. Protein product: CASSSTGQGARNTIYF.

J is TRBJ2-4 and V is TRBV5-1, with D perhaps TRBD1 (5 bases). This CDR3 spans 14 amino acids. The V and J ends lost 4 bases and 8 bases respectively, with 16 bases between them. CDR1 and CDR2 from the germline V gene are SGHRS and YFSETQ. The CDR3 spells CASSLQGMSDIQYF. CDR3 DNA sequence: TGCGCCAGCAGCCTTCAGGGTATGAGCGACATTCAGTACTTC.

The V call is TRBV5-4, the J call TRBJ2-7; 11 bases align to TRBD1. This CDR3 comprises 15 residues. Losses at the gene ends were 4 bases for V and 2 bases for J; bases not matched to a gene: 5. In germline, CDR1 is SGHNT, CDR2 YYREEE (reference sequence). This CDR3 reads CASSAWTGGPYEQYF. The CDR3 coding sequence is TGTGCCAGCAGCGCATGGACAGGGGGCCCCTACGAGCAGTACTTC.

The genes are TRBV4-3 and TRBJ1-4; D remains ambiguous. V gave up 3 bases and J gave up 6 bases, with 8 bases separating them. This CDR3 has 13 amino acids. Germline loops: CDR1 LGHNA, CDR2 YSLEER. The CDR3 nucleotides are TGCGCCAGCAGCCACTTAACAGATGAAAAACTGTTTTTT. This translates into CASSHLTDEKLFF.

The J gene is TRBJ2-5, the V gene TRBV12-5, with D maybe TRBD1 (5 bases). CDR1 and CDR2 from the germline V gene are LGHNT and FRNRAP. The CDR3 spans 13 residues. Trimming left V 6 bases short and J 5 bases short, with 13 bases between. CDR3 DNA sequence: TGTGCTAGTGGACAGCAACCAGGGGAGACCCAGTACTTC. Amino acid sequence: CASGQQPGETQYF.

CDR3: CASSRTGRSYEQYF. CDR3 DNA: TGTGCCAGCAGCAGGACAGGGCGCTCCTACGAGCAGTACTTC. The chain uses TRBV6-5 and TRBJ2-7; 8 bases agree with TRBD1. With V trimmed by 6 bases and J by 0 bases, 4 bases remained unmatched. Germline CDR1 reads MNHEY; CDR2 reads SVGAGI. This CDR3 is 14 amino acids long.

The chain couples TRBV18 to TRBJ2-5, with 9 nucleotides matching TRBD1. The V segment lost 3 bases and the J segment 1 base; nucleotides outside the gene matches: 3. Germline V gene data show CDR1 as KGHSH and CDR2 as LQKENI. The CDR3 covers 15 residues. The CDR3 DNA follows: TGTGCCAGCTCACCCGGGACAGGGTTCCAAGAGACCCAGTACTTC. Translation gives CASSPGTGFQETQYF.

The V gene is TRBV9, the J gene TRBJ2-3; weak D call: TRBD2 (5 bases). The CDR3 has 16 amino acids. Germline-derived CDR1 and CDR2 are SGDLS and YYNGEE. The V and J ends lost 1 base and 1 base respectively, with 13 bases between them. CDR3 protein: CASSVSSGGGTDTQYF. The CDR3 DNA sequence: TGTGCCAGCAGCGTATCAAGCGGTGGGGGCACAGATACGCAGTATTTT.

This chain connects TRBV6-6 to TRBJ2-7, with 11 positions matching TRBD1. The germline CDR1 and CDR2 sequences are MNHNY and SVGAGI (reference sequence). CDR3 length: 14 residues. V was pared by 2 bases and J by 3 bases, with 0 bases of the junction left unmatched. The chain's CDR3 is CASSYGTGGYEQYF. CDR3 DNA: TGTGCCAGCAGTTACGGGACAGGGGGCTACGAGCAGTACTTC.

As DNA, the CDR3 is TGTGCCAGCAGCGTTGGGACAGAGACCCGCTACGAGCAGTACTTC. It codes for CASSVGTETRYEQYF. The genes are TRBV9 and TRBJ2-7; 7 positions match TRBD1. V shed 2 bases and J 3 bases; nucleotides not matched to a gene: 8. The CDR3 is made up of 15 amino acids. CDR1 is SGDLS, CDR2 YYNGEE, per germline.

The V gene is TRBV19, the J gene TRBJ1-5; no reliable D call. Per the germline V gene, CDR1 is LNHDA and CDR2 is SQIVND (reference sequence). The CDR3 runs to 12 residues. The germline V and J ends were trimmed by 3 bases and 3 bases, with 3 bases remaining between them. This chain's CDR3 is CASSIFNQPQHF. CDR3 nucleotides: TGTGCCAGTAGTATCTTCAATCAGCCCCAGCATTTT.

The chain's CDR3 is CASSWDVSQPQHF. DNA for the CDR3: TGTGCCAGCAGTTGGGACGTTTCTCAGCCCCAGCATTTT. The J gene is TRBJ1-5, the V gene TRBV6-5, with TRBD1 as a possible D gene (5 bases). Looked up from germline, CDR1 is MNHEY and CDR2 is SVGAGI. V lost 4 bases and J 6 bases, leaving 10 bases between the germline ends. The CDR3 spans 13 residues.

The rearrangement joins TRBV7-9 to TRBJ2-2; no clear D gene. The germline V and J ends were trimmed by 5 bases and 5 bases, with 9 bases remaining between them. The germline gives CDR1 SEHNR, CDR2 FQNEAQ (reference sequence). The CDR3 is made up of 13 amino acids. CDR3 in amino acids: CASSRLGTGELFF. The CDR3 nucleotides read TGTGCCAGCAGCCGTTTGGGGACCGGGGAGCTGTTTTTT.

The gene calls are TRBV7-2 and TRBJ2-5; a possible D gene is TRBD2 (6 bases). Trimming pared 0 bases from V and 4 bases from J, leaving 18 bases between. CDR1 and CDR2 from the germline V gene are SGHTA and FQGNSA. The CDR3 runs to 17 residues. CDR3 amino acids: CASSLAGRGGFGETQYF. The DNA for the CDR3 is TGTGCCAGCAGCTTAGCCGGACGGGGAGGTTTCGGAGAGACCCAGTACTTC.

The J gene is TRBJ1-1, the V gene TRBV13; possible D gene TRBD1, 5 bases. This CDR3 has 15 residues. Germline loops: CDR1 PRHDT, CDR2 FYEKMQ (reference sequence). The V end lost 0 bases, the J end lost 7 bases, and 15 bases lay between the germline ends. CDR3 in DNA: TGTGCCAGCAGCTTAGGAATGGGCTTTGGGGGTGAAGCTTTCTTT. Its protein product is CASSLGMGFGGEAFF.

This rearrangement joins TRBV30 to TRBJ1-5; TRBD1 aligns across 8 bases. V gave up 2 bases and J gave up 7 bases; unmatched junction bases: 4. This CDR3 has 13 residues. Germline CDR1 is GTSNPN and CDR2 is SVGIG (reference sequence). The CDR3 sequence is CAWSPGGLQPQHF. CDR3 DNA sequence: TGTGCCTGGAGTCCAGGGGGCTTACAGCCCCAGCATTTT. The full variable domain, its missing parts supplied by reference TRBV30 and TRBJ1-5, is SQTIHQWPATLVQPVGSPLSLECTVEGTSNPNLYWYRQAAGRGLQLLFYSVGIGQISSEVPQNLSASRPQDRQFILSSKKLLLSDSGFYLCAWSPGGLQPQHFGDGTRLSIL.

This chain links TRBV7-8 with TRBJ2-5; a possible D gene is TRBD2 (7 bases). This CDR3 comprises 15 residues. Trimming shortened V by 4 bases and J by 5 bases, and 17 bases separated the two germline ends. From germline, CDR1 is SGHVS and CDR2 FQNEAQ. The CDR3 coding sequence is TGTGCCAGCAGCTCCCAGGTGGGGGGGCTGGAGACCCAGTACTTC. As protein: CASSSQVGGLETQYF.

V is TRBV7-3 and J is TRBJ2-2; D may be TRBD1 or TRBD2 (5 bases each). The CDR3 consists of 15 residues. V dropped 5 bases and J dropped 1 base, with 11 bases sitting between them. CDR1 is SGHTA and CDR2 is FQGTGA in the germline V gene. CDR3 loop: CASSPGPQNTGELFF. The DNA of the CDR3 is TGTGCCAGCAGCCCGGGACCGCAGAACACCGGGGAGCTGTTTTTT.

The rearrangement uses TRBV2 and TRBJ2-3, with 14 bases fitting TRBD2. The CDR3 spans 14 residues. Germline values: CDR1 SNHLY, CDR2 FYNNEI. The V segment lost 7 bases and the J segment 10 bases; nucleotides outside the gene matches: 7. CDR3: CASMAGTSGGPQYF. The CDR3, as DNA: TGTGCCAGCATGGCCGGGACTAGCGGGGGTCCGCAGTATTTT.

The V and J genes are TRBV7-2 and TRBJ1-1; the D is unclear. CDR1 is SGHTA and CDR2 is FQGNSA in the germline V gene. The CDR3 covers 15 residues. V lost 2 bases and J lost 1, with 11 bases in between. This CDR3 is CASSLSSQTNTEAFF. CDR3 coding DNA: TGTGCCAGCAGCTTATCGTCACAGACGAACACTGAAGCTTTCTTT.

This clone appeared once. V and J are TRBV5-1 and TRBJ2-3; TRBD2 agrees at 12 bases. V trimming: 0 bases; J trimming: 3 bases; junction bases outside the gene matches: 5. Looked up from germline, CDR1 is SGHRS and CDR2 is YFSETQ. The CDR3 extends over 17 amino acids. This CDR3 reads CASSLDLAGGPTDTQYF. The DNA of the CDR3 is TGCGCCAGCAGCTTGGATCTAGCGGGAGGGCCAACAGATACGCAGTATTTT.

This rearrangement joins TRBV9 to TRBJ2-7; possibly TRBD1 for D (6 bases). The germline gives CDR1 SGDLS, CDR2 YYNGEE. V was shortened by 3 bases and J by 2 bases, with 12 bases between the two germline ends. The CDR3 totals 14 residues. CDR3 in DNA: TGTGCCAGCAGCGCAGACAGGTCCCCCTACGAGCAGTACTTC. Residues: CASSADRSPYEQYF.